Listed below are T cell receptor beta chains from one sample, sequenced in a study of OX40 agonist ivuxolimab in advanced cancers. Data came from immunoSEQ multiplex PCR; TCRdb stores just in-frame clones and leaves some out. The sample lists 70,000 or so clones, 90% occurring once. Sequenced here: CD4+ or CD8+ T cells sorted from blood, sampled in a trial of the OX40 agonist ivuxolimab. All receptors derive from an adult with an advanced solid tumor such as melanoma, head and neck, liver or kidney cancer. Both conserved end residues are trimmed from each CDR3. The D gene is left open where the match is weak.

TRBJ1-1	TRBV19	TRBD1	ASSPGQPNTEAF
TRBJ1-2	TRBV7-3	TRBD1	ASSLSPSQGVNYGYT
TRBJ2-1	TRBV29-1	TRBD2	SAAAGGYNEQF
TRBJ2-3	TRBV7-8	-	ASSSASPTDTQY
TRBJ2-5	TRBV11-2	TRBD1	ASSLVGQGFQTQY
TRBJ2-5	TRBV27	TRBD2	ASRSAGQETQY
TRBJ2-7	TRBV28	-	ASSLDKSRKHEY
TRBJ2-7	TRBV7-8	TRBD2	ASSLTSGYSYEQY
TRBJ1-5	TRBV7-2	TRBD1	ASSLETGGFQPQH
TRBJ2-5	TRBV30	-	AWRGYGETQY
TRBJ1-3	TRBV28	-	ASRLGSSGNTIY
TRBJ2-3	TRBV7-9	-	ASSPDFSTDTQY
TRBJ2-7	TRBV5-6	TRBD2	ASSSETSGSGYEQY
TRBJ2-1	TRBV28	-	ASSREYSEQF
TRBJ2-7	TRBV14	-	ASSYQYEQY
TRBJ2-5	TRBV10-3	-	AIMGGPEETQY
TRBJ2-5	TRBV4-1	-	ASSQGYETQY
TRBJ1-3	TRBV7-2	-	ASSLEVRRGNTIY
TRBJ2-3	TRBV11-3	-	ASARSTSTDTQY
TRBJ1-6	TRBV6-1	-	ASSEALPWNSPLH
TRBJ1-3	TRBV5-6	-	ASSFLAGNTIY
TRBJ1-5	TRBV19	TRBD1	ATGTEGVGSGPQH
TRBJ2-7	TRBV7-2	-	ASSVVLYEQY
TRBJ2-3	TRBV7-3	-	ASSFAGPQDTQY
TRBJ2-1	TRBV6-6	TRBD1	ASSYGTGGEQF
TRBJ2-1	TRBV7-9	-	ASSPGRSSYNEQF
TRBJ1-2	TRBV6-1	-	ASTPLSRGGYT
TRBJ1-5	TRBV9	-	ASSVGGGFQPQH
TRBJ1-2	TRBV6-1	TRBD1	ASSTRQGAYYGYT
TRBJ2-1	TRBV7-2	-	ASSQWGNEQF
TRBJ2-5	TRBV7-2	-	ASSLIEETQY
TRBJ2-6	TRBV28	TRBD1	ASSETGVGANVLT
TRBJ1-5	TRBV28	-	ASRGGSSNQPQH
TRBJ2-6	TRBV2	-	ASSAAVTGANVLT
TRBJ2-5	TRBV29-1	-	SVARGEETQY
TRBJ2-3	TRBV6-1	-	ASSRNRDGGDTQY
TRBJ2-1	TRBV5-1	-	ASSLVGDLYNEQF
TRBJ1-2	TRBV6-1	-	ASSEVWGSPGYT
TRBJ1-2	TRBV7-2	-	ASSPPGSEGGYT
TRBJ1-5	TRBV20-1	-	SADSQPQH
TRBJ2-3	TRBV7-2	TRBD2	ASSLAGGADTQY
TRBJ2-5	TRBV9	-	ASSVGQGQQETQY
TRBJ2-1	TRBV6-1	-	ASSESWGNEQF
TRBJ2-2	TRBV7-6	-	ASTFNQGGELF
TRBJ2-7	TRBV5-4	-	ASSLKSGSPYEQY
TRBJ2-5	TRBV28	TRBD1	ASSLGTGARETQY
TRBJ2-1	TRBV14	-	ASSQGQGRYNEQF
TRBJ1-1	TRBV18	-	ASSPDGPRWTEAF
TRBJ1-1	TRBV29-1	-	SVEAGGGEAF
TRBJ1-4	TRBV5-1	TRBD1	ASSLGQTNEKLF
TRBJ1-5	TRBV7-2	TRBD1	ASSPDREGQPQH
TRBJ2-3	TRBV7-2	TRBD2	ASSSLAGHKADTQY
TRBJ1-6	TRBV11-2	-	ASSFRGSYNSPLH
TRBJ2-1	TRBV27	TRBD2	ASSLRLAGAGNEQF
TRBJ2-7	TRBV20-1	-	SARQTYEQY
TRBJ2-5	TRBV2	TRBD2	ASSDLAGAGAQY
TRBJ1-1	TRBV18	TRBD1	ASSPPVRTGVRDTEAF
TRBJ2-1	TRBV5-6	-	AGIPWRYGGRNNEQF
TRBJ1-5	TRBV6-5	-	ASSYSAGSQPQH